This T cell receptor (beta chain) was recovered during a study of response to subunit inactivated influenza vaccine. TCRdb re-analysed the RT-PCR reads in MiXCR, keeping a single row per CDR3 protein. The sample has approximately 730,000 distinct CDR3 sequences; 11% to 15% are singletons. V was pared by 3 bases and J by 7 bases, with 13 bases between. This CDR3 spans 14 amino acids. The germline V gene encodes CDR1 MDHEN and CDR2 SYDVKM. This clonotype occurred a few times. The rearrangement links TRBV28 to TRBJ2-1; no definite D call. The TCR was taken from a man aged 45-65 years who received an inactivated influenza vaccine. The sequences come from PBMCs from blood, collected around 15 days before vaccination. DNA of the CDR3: TGTGCCAGCAGTTTTCGCGCACAGTTAAATGAGCAGTTCTTC. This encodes CASSFRAQLNEQFF.